This T cell receptor (beta chain) stems from a study of control samples from healthy donors and cancer patients. Using immunoSEQ multiplex PCR, the repertoire was profiled, and TCRdb retains in-frame clones only, with some absent. Of roughly 200,000 clones detected, over 80% appear once; the ten largest clones hold approximately 1.8%. Trimming removed 1 base at V and 3 bases at J, with 9 bases between. The CDR3 extends over 15 amino acids. CDR1 and CDR2 from the germline V gene are SEHNR and FQNEAQ (reference sequence). The TCR comes from a man aged 25 to 40 in good health. The V and J genes are TRBV7-9 and TRBJ1-4; D may be TRBD1 (6 bases). The sequenced sample was blood. The CDR3 sequence: CASSLGQAPNEKLFF. CDR3 DNA: TGTGCCAGCAGCTTAGGACAGGCACCTAATGAAAAACTGTTTTTT.